The source of this TCR beta chain is a study of control samples from healthy donors and cancer patients. Clones were read by immunoSEQ multiplex PCR, and TCRdb kept only the in-frame ones, dropping some. The sample contains over 150,000 clones, roughly 94% of which appear only once. This receptor was taken from a man aged 60-69 years with colorectal cancer. The specimen was PBMCs.

CDR3 region: CATSDPSTNTGELFF. The CDR3 DNA sequence: TGTGCCACCAGTGACCCTAGTACGAACACCGGGGAGCTGTTTTTT. The chain recombines TRBV24-1 with TRBJ2-2; D uncertain. Germline V gene sequence: CDR1 KGHDR, CDR2 SFDVKD. V lost 4 bases and J 0 bases, leaving 8 bases between the germline ends. The CDR3 contains 15 residues.